This T cell receptor (beta chain) emerged from a study of regulatory T cells in long-lasting Graves disease. Findings of the study overall: TRBV28, TRBJ1-2 and TRBJ2-5 were favored in persistent disease.

This CDR3 contains 14 residues. Deletions cut 0 bases from V and 7 bases from J, with 13 bases between. Germline CDR1 GTSNPN, CDR2 SVGIG (reference sequence). This clonotype occurred many times. Antigen specificity is unknown. Time point noted: persistent/refractory GD, antithyroid drugs over 5 years with positive TRAb. The TCR library was made from RNA that had been extracted from PBMCs in TRIzol. The authors built TCR beta libraries using iRepertoire HTBI primers and Arm-PCR of CDR3 regions. TCRdb fed the multiplex PCR reads into MiXCR, producing one record per CDR3 protein. The table lists hundreds of thousands of distinct CDR3 sequences, around 21% of them singletons, with about 7.8% in the top ten.

This TCR was sampled from a female donor with Graves disease. The chain combines TRBV30 with TRBJ1-5; D is unclear. The sample was peripheral blood mononuclear cells (PBMCs), taken when the disease was refractory, from a patient treated with antithyroid drugs. CDR3 nucleotide sequence: TGTGCCTGGAGTGTAGGATCTGGAGACCAGCCCCAGCATTTT. The encoded protein is CAWSVGSGDQPQHF.